The following is a T cell receptor beta chain sequence with its context. Sequencing was performed with immunoSEQ multiplex PCR; in TCRdb, only in-frame clones are kept and a portion is missing. The sample consists of about 95,000 clones, around 85% of them appearing once. The record originates from a study of blood T cell repertoires in COVID-19. The CDR3 is made up of 13 amino acids. V was trimmed by 1 base and J by 4 bases, leaving 7 bases between them. Germline CDR1 reads SGHNT; CDR2 reads YENEEA. The receptor was derived from a man older than 75 with active or convalescent COVID-19. The gene calls are TRBV11-3 and TRBJ1-1, with unresolved D. Sequences were obtained from peripheral blood. CDR3 in DNA: TGTGCCAGCAGCTTAGGACGGGGCACTGAAGCTTTCTTT. Residues: CASSLGRGTEAFF.